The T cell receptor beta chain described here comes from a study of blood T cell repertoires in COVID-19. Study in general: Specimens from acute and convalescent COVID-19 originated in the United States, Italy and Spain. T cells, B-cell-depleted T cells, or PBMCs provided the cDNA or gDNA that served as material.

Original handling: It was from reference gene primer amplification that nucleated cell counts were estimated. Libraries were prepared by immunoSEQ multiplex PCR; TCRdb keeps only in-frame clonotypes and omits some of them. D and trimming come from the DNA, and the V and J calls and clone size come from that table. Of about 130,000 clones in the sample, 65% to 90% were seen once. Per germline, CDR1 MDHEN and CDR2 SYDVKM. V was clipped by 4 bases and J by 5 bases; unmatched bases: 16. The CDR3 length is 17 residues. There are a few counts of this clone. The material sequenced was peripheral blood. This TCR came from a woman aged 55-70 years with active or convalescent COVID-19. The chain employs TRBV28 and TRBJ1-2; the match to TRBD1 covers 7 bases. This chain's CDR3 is CASSSRDRTKQLYGYTF. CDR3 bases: TGTGCCAGCAGTTCCCGGGACAGAACCAAACAACTTTATGGCTACACCTTC.